A selection of T cell receptor beta chains follows, all from one sample in a study of T cell responses to AZD1222 COVID-19 vaccine. Measured with immunoSEQ multiplex PCR; TCRdb has only the in-frame clones, and not every one. Here the sample spans some 140,000 clones, 80% to 95% being singletons. Sequencing was performed on peripheral blood, taken on day 0 of AZD1222 vaccination. The receptors here all came from an adult in good health. The CDR3 runs from the conserved cysteine through the conserved F or W. Each record gives: J gene, V gene, clone size, D gene, CDR3 DNA, CDR3 protein. D genes are given only for firm matches. A row's size may be missing; if present it is once, few, many or a size class.

j_gene: TRBJ2-5; v_gene: TRBV9; abundance: -; d_gene: TRBD2; CDR3nt: TGTGCCAGCAGCTCTAGCGGGAGGGAAGAGACCCAGTACTTC; CDR3aa: CASSSSGREETQYF
j_gene: TRBJ1-4; v_gene: TRBV30; abundance: -; d_gene: -; CDR3nt: TGTGCCTGGAGTGCGGGCCCTCGGAATGAAAAACTGTTTTTT; CDR3aa: CAWSAGPRNEKLFF
j_gene: TRBJ2-7; v_gene: TRBV14; abundance: -; d_gene: -; CDR3nt: TGTGCCAGCAGCCAAGTTGGGGGCCCCGGGGAGCAGTACTTC; CDR3aa: CASSQVGGPGEQYF
j_gene: TRBJ2-6; v_gene: TRBV7-3; abundance: -; d_gene: -; CDR3nt: TGTGCCAGCAGCTTAAACTCACAGGGTGTAGGGTTAGGGGCCAACGTCCTGACTTTC; CDR3aa: CASSLNSQGVGLGANVLTF
j_gene: TRBJ2-5; v_gene: TRBV15; abundance: -; d_gene: -; CDR3nt: TGTGCCACCAGCAGAGATGTAACGGGCTTACACCTGCCGTACCAAGAGACCCAGTACTTC; CDR3aa: CATSRDVTGLHLPYQETQYF
j_gene: TRBJ2-1; v_gene: TRBV11-2; abundance: -; d_gene: -; CDR3nt: TGTGCCAGCAGCTTGGGTGGCGGAGGCGCCTACAATGAGCAGTTCTTC; CDR3aa: CASSLGGGGAYNEQFF
j_gene: TRBJ2-3; v_gene: TRBV5-3; abundance: -; d_gene: -; CDR3nt: TGTGCCAGAAGCTTGGAGGTCTTACCCTATACGCAGTATTTT; CDR3aa: CARSLEVLPYTQYF
j_gene: TRBJ1-3; v_gene: TRBV11-2; abundance: -; d_gene: -; CDR3nt: TGTGCCAGCAGCTTACTACAGTTCTCTGGAAACACCATATATTTT; CDR3aa: CASSLLQFSGNTIYF
j_gene: TRBJ1-1; v_gene: TRBV19; abundance: -; d_gene: TRBD1; CDR3nt: TGTGCCAGTGAATCCCAGGGGGGAGAAACTGAAGCTTTCTTT; CDR3aa: CASESQGGETEAFF
j_gene: TRBJ1-1; v_gene: TRBV11-3; abundance: -; d_gene: -; CDR3nt: TGTGCCAGCAGCTTAGTAGGGACTGAAGCTTTCTTT; CDR3aa: CASSLVGTEAFF
j_gene: TRBJ1-4; v_gene: TRBV30; abundance: -; d_gene: TRBD1; CDR3nt: TGTGCCTGGGGGGACAGGACTCATGAAAAACTGTTTTTT; CDR3aa: CAWGDRTHEKLFF
j_gene: TRBJ2-7; v_gene: TRBV11-2; abundance: -; d_gene: TRBD2; CDR3nt: TGTGCCAGCAGCTTAGATCGACTAGCGGGAGGATACGAGCAGTACTTC; CDR3aa: CASSLDRLAGGYEQYF
j_gene: TRBJ1-2; v_gene: TRBV4-1; abundance: -; d_gene: -; CDR3nt: TGCGCCAGCAGCCAAGTAAGGGGGAGATGGGACTATGGCTACACCTTC; CDR3aa: CASSQVRGRWDYGYTF
j_gene: TRBJ2-6; v_gene: TRBV6-2/TRBV6-3; abundance: -; d_gene: -; CDR3nt: TGTGCCAGCAGTTACAGAGGGAACCCACTCTCTGGGGCCAACGTCCTGACTTTC; CDR3aa: CASSYRGNPLSGANVLTF
j_gene: TRBJ2-7; v_gene: TRBV4-1; abundance: once; d_gene: TRBD1; CDR3nt: TGCGCCAGCAGCCAAGTGGTGGGGACAGGGACGGTAGAGCAGTACTTC; CDR3aa: CASSQVVGTGTVEQYF
j_gene: TRBJ2-4; v_gene: TRBV10-1; abundance: -; d_gene: -; CDR3nt: TGCGCCAGCAACTCGAAAGGGTTCCCAGCCAAAAACATTCAGTACTTC; CDR3aa: CASNSKGFPAKNIQYF
j_gene: TRBJ2-1; v_gene: TRBV27; abundance: -; d_gene: TRBD2; CDR3nt: TGTGCCAGCAGTCCCCCAGCGGGAGAGACTTACAATGAGCAGTTCTTC; CDR3aa: CASSPPAGETYNEQFF
j_gene: TRBJ2-1; v_gene: TRBV11-2; abundance: -; d_gene: TRBD2; CDR3nt: TGTGCCAGCAGGACCACTAGCGGGGTATACAATGAGCAGTTCTTC; CDR3aa: CASRTTSGVYNEQFF
j_gene: TRBJ1-2; v_gene: TRBV4-1; abundance: -; d_gene: -; CDR3nt: TGCGCCAGCAGCCAAGATCCCCAGGAAAACTATGGCTACACCTTC; CDR3aa: CASSQDPQENYGYTF
j_gene: TRBJ1-1; v_gene: TRBV6-1; abundance: -; d_gene: -; CDR3nt: TGTGCCAGCAGTGAAGAGGAGGTGGGTACTGAAGCTTTCTTT; CDR3aa: CASSEEEVGTEAFF
j_gene: TRBJ2-4; v_gene: TRBV19; abundance: -; d_gene: -; CDR3nt: TGTGCCAGTTCCAAGGGGGGGGACGGGACCAAAAACATTCAGTACTTC; CDR3aa: CASSKGGDGTKNIQYF
j_gene: TRBJ1-4; v_gene: TRBV27; abundance: once; d_gene: -; CDR3nt: TGTGCCAGCAGTTCGGCAGTGACAACTAATGAAAAACTGTTTTTT; CDR3aa: CASSSAVTTNEKLFF
j_gene: TRBJ1-5; v_gene: TRBV7-9; abundance: -; d_gene: TRBD1; CDR3nt: TGTGCCAGCAGCTTAGGACAGGGCGGCTATAGCAATCAGCCCCAGCATTTT; CDR3aa: CASSLGQGGYSNQPQHF
j_gene: TRBJ1-1; v_gene: TRBV14; abundance: -; d_gene: TRBD1; CDR3nt: TGTGCCAGCAGCTCGTCGGGACAGCAGAACACTGAAGCTTTCTTT; CDR3aa: CASSSSGQQNTEAFF
j_gene: TRBJ2-4; v_gene: TRBV7-9; abundance: -; d_gene: -; CDR3nt: TGTGCCAGCAGCTTAGTACAACTAGCCAAAAACATTCAGTACTTC; CDR3aa: CASSLVQLAKNIQYF
j_gene: TRBJ2-7; v_gene: TRBV15; abundance: -; d_gene: -; CDR3nt: TGTGCCACCAGCACTGCGGGGCAGACCTACGAGCAGTACTTC; CDR3aa: CATSTAGQTYEQYF
j_gene: TRBJ2-1; v_gene: TRBV11-3; abundance: -; d_gene: TRBD2; CDR3nt: TGTGCCAGCAGCTTTGGGACTAGCGGGACAGAGCAGTTCTTC; CDR3aa: CASSFGTSGTEQFF
j_gene: TRBJ1-1; v_gene: TRBV6-5; abundance: -; d_gene: -; CDR3nt: TGTGCCAGCAGTTACCAAGAGAACACTGAAGCTTTCTTT; CDR3aa: CASSYQENTEAFF
j_gene: TRBJ2-1; v_gene: TRBV19; abundance: -; d_gene: -; CDR3nt: TGTGCCACACGCAGGGGGAGGGGACTCAATGAGCAGTTCTTC; CDR3aa: CATRRGRGLNEQFF
j_gene: TRBJ1-1; v_gene: TRBV12-2; abundance: -; d_gene: -; CDR3nt: TGTGCAAGTCGCTTTTATTCCCGGGACGAAGACACTGAAGCTTTCTTT; CDR3aa: CASRFYSRDEDTEAFF
j_gene: TRBJ2-5; v_gene: TRBV5-8; abundance: -; d_gene: -; CDR3nt: TGTGCCAGCAGCTTGTACTTTGTCCAAGAGACCCAGTACTTC; CDR3aa: CASSLYFVQETQYF
j_gene: TRBJ1-6; v_gene: TRBV5-1; abundance: -; d_gene: TRBD1; CDR3nt: TGCGCCAGCAGCCGCGGGACAGAGAATTCACCCCTCCACTTT; CDR3aa: CASSRGTENSPLHF
j_gene: TRBJ2-2; v_gene: TRBV7-2; abundance: -; d_gene: TRBD2; CDR3nt: TGTGCCAGCAGCCGCACCGGGACTAGTGGCGGGGAGCTGTTTTTT; CDR3aa: CASSRTGTSGGELFF
j_gene: TRBJ2-5; v_gene: TRBV14; abundance: -; d_gene: -; CDR3nt: TGTGCCAGCAGCCCGGGACCTGTCGAGACCCAGTACTTC; CDR3aa: CASSPGPVETQYF
j_gene: TRBJ1-3; v_gene: TRBV12-5; abundance: -; d_gene: -; CDR3nt: TGTGCTAGTGGTTTGGGTCTGGACCTCTCTGGAAACACCATATATTTT; CDR3aa: CASGLGLDLSGNTIYF
j_gene: TRBJ2-5; v_gene: TRBV3-1/TRBV3-2; abundance: once; d_gene: TRBD2; CDR3nt: TGTGCCAGCAGCCGGGGACTAGCGGGAGGCGGGGGGGAGACCCAGTACTTC; CDR3aa: CASSRGLAGGGGETQYF
j_gene: TRBJ1-2; v_gene: TRBV6-5; abundance: -; d_gene: -; CDR3nt: TGTGCCAGCGGCGAGTCGTATGGCTACACCTTC; CDR3aa: CASGESYGYTF
j_gene: TRBJ1-6; v_gene: TRBV5-1; abundance: -; d_gene: TRBD1; CDR3nt: TGCGCCAGCAGGACCGGGACAGGGGGCATTTATTCACCCCTCCACTTT; CDR3aa: CASRTGTGGIYSPLHF
j_gene: TRBJ2-7; v_gene: TRBV15; abundance: -; d_gene: -; CDR3nt: TGTGCCACCAGCTCAGAGGAGAGGGCTAGTGAAATTTGGCAGTACTTC; CDR3aa: CATSSEERASEIWQYF
j_gene: TRBJ1-6; v_gene: TRBV7-6; abundance: -; d_gene: -; CDR3nt: TGTGCCAGCAGCTTGGCTATTAGTCAGGGTCTAGATTCACCCCTCCACTTT; CDR3aa: CASSLAISQGLDSPLHF
j_gene: TRBJ2-3; v_gene: TRBV6-5; abundance: -; d_gene: -; CDR3nt: TGTGCCAGCAGTTATTTTGGCGGGAGCACAGATACGCAGTATTTT; CDR3aa: CASSYFGGSTDTQYF
j_gene: TRBJ2-1; v_gene: TRBV3-1/TRBV3-2; abundance: -; d_gene: TRBD1; CDR3nt: TGTGCCAGCAGTCTTCTAGGGACAGTCAATGAGCAGTTCTTC; CDR3aa: CASSLLGTVNEQFF
j_gene: TRBJ1-1; v_gene: TRBV20-1; abundance: -; d_gene: -; CDR3nt: TGCAGTGCTAGAGGGAACACTGAAGCTTTCTTT; CDR3aa: CSARGNTEAFF
j_gene: TRBJ1-1; v_gene: TRBV27; abundance: -; d_gene: -; CDR3nt: TGTGCCAGCAGTTTCTTTCAGACCGGCACTGAAGCTTTCTTT; CDR3aa: CASSFFQTGTEAFF
j_gene: TRBJ2-1; v_gene: TRBV14; abundance: once; d_gene: TRBD2; CDR3nt: TGTGCCAGCAGCCGTCGGACTAGCGGGATAAACCCGTCCCCCAGTGAGCAGTTCTTC; CDR3aa: CASSRRTSGINPSPSEQFF
j_gene: TRBJ1-3; v_gene: TRBV5-5; abundance: -; d_gene: -; CDR3nt: TGTGCCAGCAGCTTGGGTCCTGGAAACACCATATATTTT; CDR3aa: CASSLGPGNTIYF
j_gene: TRBJ2-1; v_gene: TRBV14; abundance: -; d_gene: -; CDR3nt: TGTGCCAGCAGCCCAAACAGAGGACCATACAATGAGCAGTTCTTC; CDR3aa: CASSPNRGPYNEQFF
j_gene: TRBJ1-1; v_gene: TRBV14; abundance: -; d_gene: -; CDR3nt: TGTGCCAGCAGCCAGGCCGGGGGGACGGGGAAAGGGACTGAAGCTTTCTTT; CDR3aa: CASSQAGGTGKGTEAFF
j_gene: TRBJ2-3; v_gene: TRBV5-4; abundance: -; d_gene: -; CDR3nt: TGTGCCAGCAGCCGGGGGATACGCACAGATACGCAGTATTTT; CDR3aa: CASSRGIRTDTQYF
j_gene: TRBJ1-5; v_gene: TRBV21-1; abundance: -; d_gene: -; CDR3nt: TGTGCCAGCAGCAAAATCCCACAGGTTGGTCAGCCCCAGCATTTT; CDR3aa: CASSKIPQVGQPQHF
j_gene: TRBJ2-1; v_gene: TRBV11-3; abundance: -; d_gene: -; CDR3nt: TGTGCCAGCAGCCAAGCCAAGGGGTCCTACAATGAGCAGTTCTTC; CDR3aa: CASSQAKGSYNEQFF
j_gene: TRBJ1-3; v_gene: TRBV4-1; abundance: -; d_gene: TRBD1; CDR3nt: TGCGCCAGCAGCCAGCTCGGACAGGGGGCACACACCATATATTTT; CDR3aa: CASSQLGQGAHTIYF
j_gene: TRBJ2-3; v_gene: TRBV4-2; abundance: once; d_gene: TRBD2; CDR3nt: TGTGCCAGCAGCCAAGAGCGGGAGGGCCCAGATACGCAGTATTTT; CDR3aa: CASSQEREGPDTQYF
j_gene: TRBJ2-2; v_gene: TRBV3-1/TRBV3-2; abundance: -; d_gene: -; CDR3nt: TGTGCCAGCAGCACCCGGACCAACACCGGGGAGCTGTTTTTT; CDR3aa: CASSTRTNTGELFF
j_gene: TRBJ2-2; v_gene: TRBV7-9; abundance: -; d_gene: TRBD2; CDR3nt: TGTGCCAGCAGTTCTAGCGGGAGGTTTAACACCGGGGAGCTGTTTTTT; CDR3aa: CASSSSGRFNTGELFF
j_gene: TRBJ2-7; v_gene: TRBV10-1; abundance: -; d_gene: TRBD2; CDR3nt: TGCGCCAGCAGTGAACTAGCGGGCCGTTCCTACGAGCAGTACTTC; CDR3aa: CASSELAGRSYEQYF